Listed below are T cell receptor beta chains from one sample, sequenced in a study of blood T cell repertoires in COVID-19. Sequenced by immunoSEQ multiplex PCR; TCRdb stores in-frame clones only, minus some. Found here are about 230,000 clones, about 88% of them singletons; the top ten hold over 0.95%. The sequenced sample consisted of peripheral blood. Receptors were obtained from a man aged 35 to 55 with acute or convalescent COVID-19. CDR3s include the opening cysteine and the closing phenylalanine or tryptophan.

J gene: TRBJ2-7
CDR3 length: 14
V gene: TRBV30
CDR3 protein: CAWSLDGPPYEQYF

J gene: TRBJ1-2
CDR3 length: 14
V gene: TRBV6-6
CDR3 protein: CASSDQVDRYGYTF

J gene: TRBJ1-1
CDR3 length: 13
V gene: TRBV28
CDR3 protein: CASTLGQNTEAFF

J gene: TRBJ2-7
CDR3 length: 13
V gene: TRBV11-1
CDR3 protein: CASSRTGTYEQYF

J gene: TRBJ2-1
CDR3 length: 15
V gene: TRBV11-2
CDR3 protein: CASSLGGGEVDEQFF

J gene: TRBJ2-7
CDR3 length: 15
V gene: TRBV19
CDR3 protein: CASSREKDSAYEQYF

J gene: TRBJ2-7
CDR3 length: 15
V gene: TRBV15
CDR3 protein: CATSRGEGTVDEQYF

J gene: TRBJ2-1
CDR3 length: 16
V gene: TRBV5-4
CDR3 protein: CASSPGTSGGPYEQFF

J gene: TRBJ1-2
CDR3 length: 13
V gene: TRBV5-6
CDR3 protein: CASSLDRSWGYTF

J gene: TRBJ1-2
CDR3 length: 15
V gene: TRBV7-9
CDR3 protein: CASSLHIRQGDGYTF

J gene: TRBJ2-3
CDR3 length: 15
V gene: TRBV30
CDR3 protein: CAWSVNVLAGASQYF

J gene: TRBJ1-1
CDR3 length: 13
V gene: TRBV29-1
CDR3 protein: CSVESAGNLEAFF

J gene: TRBJ1-2
CDR3 length: 13
V gene: TRBV5-1
CDR3 protein: CASSAGGIYGYTF

J gene: TRBJ2-5
CDR3 length: 15
V gene: TRBV18
CDR3 protein: CASSPTIGTPETQYF

J gene: TRBJ2-2
CDR3 length: 17
V gene: TRBV7-3
CDR3 protein: CASSPTQDRVQAGELFF

J gene: TRBJ2-3
CDR3 length: 17
V gene: TRBV4-1
CDR3 protein: CASSLTSGGAVTDTQYF

J gene: TRBJ1-4
CDR3 length: 15
V gene: TRBV5-1
CDR3 protein: CASSLDGQGNEKLFF

J gene: TRBJ2-7
CDR3 length: 15
V gene: TRBV11-2
CDR3 protein: CASSLGGRFSYEQYF

J gene: TRBJ2-3
CDR3 length: 14
V gene: TRBV4-2
CDR3 protein: CASSLGQYTDTQYF

J gene: TRBJ1-2
CDR3 length: 14
V gene: TRBV30
CDR3 protein: CAWRNREANYGYTF

J gene: TRBJ2-5
CDR3 length: 13
V gene: TRBV12-3/TRBV12-4
CDR3 protein: CASSRQGRETQYF

J gene: TRBJ2-2
CDR3 length: 15
V gene: TRBV9
CDR3 protein: CASNPHTGNTGELFF

J gene: TRBJ2-3
CDR3 length: 17
V gene: TRBV5-6
CDR3 protein: CASSFFELAGPGDTQYF

J gene: TRBJ1-1
CDR3 length: 15
V gene: TRBV4-2
CDR3 protein: CASSQVSGENTEAFF

J gene: TRBJ1-5
CDR3 length: 20
V gene: TRBV15
CDR3 protein: CATSIELTWGGGNSNQPQHF

J gene: TRBJ1-1
CDR3 length: 16
V gene: TRBV4-3
CDR3 protein: CASSQDFRARGTEAFF

J gene: TRBJ1-3
CDR3 length: 16
V gene: TRBV7-6
CDR3 protein: CASSPLGASSGNTIYF

J gene: TRBJ2-3
CDR3 length: 14
V gene: TRBV28
CDR3 protein: CASRSGGGTDTQYF

J gene: TRBJ1-6
CDR3 length: 15
V gene: TRBV5-5
CDR3 protein: CASSLRGSNNSPLHF

J gene: TRBJ2-5
CDR3 length: 16
V gene: TRBV9
CDR3 protein: CASSPGVAGSQETQYF

J gene: TRBJ1-2
CDR3 length: 20
V gene: TRBV5-1
CDR3 protein: CASSQQSGTGGMGWNYGYTF

J gene: TRBJ1-2
CDR3 length: 14
V gene: TRBV7-2
CDR3 protein: CASSLRDSFYGYTF

J gene: TRBJ2-3
CDR3 length: 15
V gene: TRBV30
CDR3 protein: CAWSSGGALTDTQYF

J gene: TRBJ1-2
CDR3 length: 10
V gene: TRBV20-1
CDR3 protein: CPIQGYGYTF

J gene: TRBJ1-2
CDR3 length: 14
V gene: TRBV5-4
CDR3 protein: CASSEGQGGSGYTF

J gene: TRBJ2-7
CDR3 length: 14
V gene: TRBV6-6
CDR3 protein: CASSYGEGVYEQYF

J gene: TRBJ2-7
CDR3 length: 15
V gene: TRBV7-9
CDR3 protein: CASSLGQGEGYEQYF

J gene: TRBJ2-5
CDR3 length: 16
V gene: TRBV5-4
CDR3 protein: CASSSVGRGGHETQYF

J gene: TRBJ1-1
CDR3 length: 14
V gene: TRBV10-1
CDR3 protein: CASSSGDRNTEAFF

J gene: TRBJ2-5
CDR3 length: 14
V gene: TRBV4-1
CDR3 protein: CASSDLLYQETQYF

J gene: TRBJ1-5
CDR3 length: 13
V gene: TRBV4-3
CDR3 protein: CASSQDRFVPQHF

J gene: TRBJ2-5
CDR3 length: 15
V gene: TRBV28
CDR3 protein: CASHNAGLGTETQYF

J gene: TRBJ2-1
CDR3 length: 14
V gene: TRBV6-5
CDR3 protein: CASSSGISYNEQFF

J gene: TRBJ2-1
CDR3 length: 14
V gene: TRBV9
CDR3 protein: CASSVASLGNEQFF

J gene: TRBJ1-2
CDR3 length: 14
V gene: TRBV5-5
CDR3 protein: CASSLEDRPYGYTF

J gene: TRBJ2-1
CDR3 length: 14
V gene: TRBV11-2
CDR3 protein: CASSLMASYNEQFF

J gene: TRBJ2-3
CDR3 length: 12
V gene: TRBV18
CDR3 protein: CASSPDPGGQYF

J gene: TRBJ2-2
CDR3 length: 16
V gene: TRBV6-2/TRBV6-3
CDR3 protein: CASSLGTSILNGELFF

J gene: TRBJ1-2
CDR3 length: 13
V gene: TRBV5-5
CDR3 protein: CASSLGQTRGYTF

J gene: TRBJ2-7
CDR3 length: 14
V gene: TRBV5-4
CDR3 protein: CASSRTGRVYEQYF

J gene: TRBJ1-2
CDR3 length: 13
V gene: TRBV19
CDR3 protein: CASSMGQGRGYTF

J gene: TRBJ1-3
CDR3 length: 15
V gene: TRBV4-2
CDR3 protein: CASSYTGSSGNTIYF

J gene: TRBJ1-4
CDR3 length: 15
V gene: TRBV28
CDR3 protein: CASSLAGTGGEKLFF

J gene: TRBJ2-1
CDR3 length: 13
V gene: TRBV30
CDR3 protein: CAWSRGPYNEQFF

J gene: TRBJ2-5
CDR3 length: 14
V gene: TRBV5-1
CDR3 protein: CASSFGSGRETQYF

J gene: TRBJ1-2
CDR3 length: 13
V gene: TRBV28
CDR3 protein: CASSLPGAYGYTF